This T cell receptor beta chain was captured by sequencing in a study of OX40 agonist ivuxolimab in advanced cancers. Regarding the research as a whole: Ivuxolimab, which targeted the costimulatory receptor OX40 (CD134), was an agonistic, fully human IgG2 monoclonal antibody. Intravenous ivuxolimab was administered to patients every 2 weeks at six dose levels: 0.01, 0.1, 0.3, 1.5, 3 and 10 mg/kg. Of the approximately 50 patients in dose escalation, about 20 had hepatocellular carcinoma, about 15 had melanoma, 9 had renal cell carcinoma and 9 had head and neck cancer. Prior anti-PD-1, anti-PD-L1 or anti-CTLA-4 therapy was permitted, and approximately 40% of dose-escalation patients had received checkpoint inhibitors. Partial responses occurred in three dose-escalation patients, of whom one had hepatocellular carcinoma and two had cutaneous melanoma. In the dose-escalation cohort, 75% to 90% of patients were male, and the mean age was approximately 60 years with a range of about 23 to 79. The purpose of peripheral TCRbeta sequencing was to test whether ivuxolimab changed TCR sequence diversity and led to clonal T-cell expansion. The paper covers the monotherapy dose-escalation part of the phase I ivuxolimab trial, which included N = 52 patients. General findings and caveats noted by the study authors: After ivuxolimab, CD8+ T cells had more expanded clones than CD4+ T cells on average. The antigen specificity of the peripheral T cells that underwent clonal expansion was not determined. At doses of 0.1 to 3.0 mg/kg, clonal expansion of both CD4+ and CD8+ blood T cells was observed from baseline to week 6. Low levels of normalized T-cell clonal expansion were also seen in some nonresponding patients. In the 0.1-3.0 mg/kg groups, partial responders had among the lowest normalized peripheral clonal expansion, particularly in CD8+ T cells.

As concerns this clone: No antigen is known for it. The sample holds no much larger clone one base away, and base qualities are not on file.

The V and J ends are trimmed by 4 bases and 9 bases, leaving 13 bases between them. Including the terminal cysteine and phenylalanine, the CDR3 comprises 13 residues. Only the CDR3 DNA is retained, 39 bases long and in frame from the first base. Sequences MRHNA (CDR1) and SNTAGT (CDR2) are obtained from the germline V gene. The trial excluded patients who had a history of autoimmune disease or who were on systemic immunosuppression. In every dose cohort, peripheral blood was drawn for TCR sequencing at baseline, cycle 4 day 1, and cycle 7 day 1. The samples were drawn from a first-in-human, open-label, multicenter phase I dose-escalation trial of ivuxolimab. Adults with locally advanced or metastatic melanoma, renal cell carcinoma, hepatocellular carcinoma or head and neck squamous cell carcinoma were enrolled in the trial. Before TCR sequencing, CD4+ T cells and CD8+ T cells were sorted from peripheral blood as separate populations.

For sequencing of the TCRbeta CDR3 region, genomic DNA was extracted from the sorted cells. The immunoSEQ Assay was used for sequencing of TCRbeta CDR3 regions. TCRdb holds this immuneACCESS table with in-frame rearrangements only. Some clones are missing; in checked studies, unresolved V genes explain under half, and the rest has no known cause. This sample has several thousand clones in its table, and roughly nine tenths of those were observed once. Roughly 30% of the sample rests with the top ten. The sample in question was CD4+ or CD8+ T cells sorted from blood, obtained in a trial of the OX40 agonist ivuxolimab. The receptor was isolated from an adult with an advanced solid tumor such as melanoma, head and neck, liver or kidney cancer. Recombination linked TRBV6-4 to TRBJ2-1; perhaps TRBD1 is the D gene, with 6 bases matching. The CDR3 has the sequence CASSGDRMSEQFF. The nucleotide sequence reads TGTGCCAGCAGTGGCGACAGGATGAGTGAGCAGTTCTTC.